Following are 20 T cell receptor beta chains from one sample sequenced in a study of blood T cell repertoires in COVID-19. The protocol was immunoSEQ multiplex PCR, while the TCRdb copy is restricted to in-frame clones and leaves out a portion. This table has hundreds of thousands of clones, roughly 90% appearing once. Input material: PBMCs or T cells enriched from blood (not recorded which). The origin of the receptors is a woman between 18 and 29 years old who had recovered from COVID-19.

The chain joins TRBV10-1 to TRBJ1-4; D perhaps matches TRBD1 (5 bases). V dropped 1 base and J dropped 0 bases, with 9 bases sitting between them. Germline CDR1 and CDR2: WNHNN and SYGVQD (reference sequence). The CDR3 covers 16 residues. CDR3 DNA: TGCGCCAGCAGTGAGTTCCTACAGGCAACTAATGAAAAACTGTTTTTT. It is translated as CASSEFLQATNEKLFF.

V is TRBV9 and J is TRBJ1-5; tentative D call: TRBD1 (5 bases). CDR1 is SGDLS and CDR2 is YYNGEE in the germline V gene. The ends were cut back, 3 bases at V and 6 bases at J, with 16 bases in the middle. The CDR3 sequence is 15 residues long. The CDR3, as DNA: TGTGCCAGCAGCGCCGAAGGCGGGGGGAGTCAGCCCCAGCATTTT. Amino acids: CASSAEGGGSQPQHF.

This chain uses TRBV11-2 with TRBJ1-2; D remains ambiguous. V was trimmed by 5 bases and J by 4 bases, leaving 8 bases between them. The germline gives CDR1 SGHAT, CDR2 FQNNGV. The CDR3 runs 12 residues. This CDR3 is CASSPEGYGYTF. CDR3 DNA: TGTGCCAGCAGCCCAGAGGGCTATGGCTACACCTTC.

The chain has TRBV9 and TRBJ2-1; possibly TRBD2 for D (5 bases). The CDR3 runs to 17 residues. Looked up from germline, CDR1 is SGDLS and CDR2 is YYNGEE. Deletions cut 0 bases from V and 1 base from J, with 14 bases between. CDR3: CASSVVPGPGSYNEQFF. The CDR3, as DNA: TGTGCCAGCAGCGTAGTGCCGGGCCCGGGGTCCTACAATGAGCAGTTCTTC.

The chain joins TRBV6-2 or TRBV6-3 to TRBJ2-7, with D possibly TRBD2 on 5 matching bases. V shed 6 bases and J shed 4 bases, with 25 bases lying between them. The CDR3 has 17 amino acids. Germline CDR1 reads MNHEY; CDR2 reads SVGEGT. The CDR3 here is CASSNLDQRLPPYEQYF. CDR3 coding DNA: TGTGCCAGCAGCAATTTAGACCAAAGACTACCACCTTACGAGCAGTACTTC.

The chain carries TRBV10-3 and TRBJ2-5; TRBD2 aligns across 7 bases. The CDR3 sequence is 13 residues long. V was pared by 6 bases and J by 2 bases, with 3 bases of the junction left unmatched. From germline, CDR1 is ENHRY and CDR2 SYGVKD. CDR3 region: CAIRSGLQETQYF. The CDR3, as DNA: TGTGCCATCAGGTCGGGACTACAAGAGACCCAGTACTTC.

This chain uses TRBV11-1 with TRBJ1-2; possible D gene TRBD1, 5 bases. Germline V lookup: CDR1 SGHAT, CDR2 FQDESV (reference sequence). This CDR3 comprises 12 residues. V lost 5 bases and J 4 bases, leaving 8 bases between the germline ends. The CDR3 protein is CASSVTGYGYTF. The CDR3, as DNA: TGTGCCAGCAGCGTTACAGGCTATGGCTACACCTTC.

The chain employs TRBV6-5 and TRBJ1-6; TRBD1 might be the D (6 bases). CDR1 and CDR2 from the germline V gene are MNHEY and SVGAGI. Trimming took off 5 bases at V and 5 bases at J, with 13 bases between the two ends. The CDR3 consists of 15 residues. In DNA, the CDR3 is TGTGCCAGCAGTACGGGGGGCCTTGATAATTCACCCCTCCACTTT. As protein: CASSTGGLDNSPLHF.

This chain uses TRBV9 with TRBJ2-7; 12 bases match TRBD2. The CDR3 totals 16 residues. Trimming took 0 bases from V and 2 from J; bases not matched to a gene: 3. CDR1 SGDLS and CDR2 YYNGEE come from the germline V gene. This CDR3 reads CASSVDPSGGAYEQYF. The CDR3 nucleotides are TGTGCCAGCAGCGTAGATCCTAGCGGGGGGGCCTACGAGCAGTACTTC. The variable domain in full, completed from reference TRBV9 and TRBJ2-7, reads DSGVTQTPKHLITATGQRVTLRCSPRSGDLSVYWYQQSLDQGLQFLIQYYNGEERAKGNILERFSAQQFPDLHSELNLSSLELGDSALYFCASSVDPSGGAYEQYFGPGTRLTVT.

V and J are TRBV7-2 and TRBJ2-2; 7 bases agree with TRBD2. V dropped 3 bases and J dropped 0; count of bases not matched to a gene: 10. This CDR3 is 18 amino acids long. Germline loops: CDR1 SGHTA, CDR2 FQGNSA. The CDR3 spells CASSFGIAGFANTGELFF. The CDR3 DNA is TGTGCCAGCAGCTTTGGGATAGCGGGCTTCGCGAACACCGGGGAGCTGTTTTTT.

This clone was observed a handful of times. The genes are TRBV7-9 and TRBJ1-1; D uncertain. With 4 bases removed from V and 5 bases from J, the gap between germline ends came to 11 bases. The CDR3 is 13 amino acids. The germline V gene has CDR1 SEHNR and CDR2 FQNEAQ (reference sequence). The CDR3 reads CASSWGGRTEAFF. CDR3 bases: TGTGCCAGCAGCTGGGGAGGGAGGACTGAAGCTTTCTTT.

The rearrangement joins TRBV7-2 to TRBJ1-2; no reliable D call. From germline, CDR1 is SGHTA and CDR2 FQGNSA. Trimming removed 4 bases from V and 5 bases from J, with 23 bases in between. The CDR3 contains 17 residues. Here the CDR3 reads CASSSDTQSLIRYGYTF. Here the CDR3 DNA reads TGTGCCAGCAGCTCCGACACCCAATCCCTGATTAGATATGGCTACACCTTC.

The chain carries TRBV9 and TRBJ2-1; 11 bases line up with TRBD2. Germline V CDR1 and CDR2: SGDLS, YYNGEE. The CDR3 length is 16 residues. V was pared by 4 bases and J by 6 bases, with 9 bases of the junction left unmatched. CDR3 sequence reads: CASSPLPLAGANEQFF. The CDR3 region has the DNA TGTGCCAGCAGCCCCTTACCACTAGCGGGAGCCAATGAGCAGTTCTTC.

The chain has TRBV6-2 or TRBV6-3 and TRBJ2-5; D is perhaps TRBD1 (5 bases). The CDR3 sequence is 11 residues long. The ends were cut back, 5 bases at V and 4 bases at J, with 5 bases in the middle. The V gene's germline CDR1 is MNHEY and CDR2 SVGEGT. The CDR3 loop reads CASSQGETQYF. The CDR3 DNA sequence: TGTGCCAGCAGTCAGGGAGAGACCCAGTACTTC.

This CDR3 is CASSPWVGGNTGELFF. CDR3 bases: TGTGCCAGCAGTCCTTGGGTGGGGGGAAACACCGGGGAGCTGTTTTTT. The V call is TRBV27, the J call TRBJ2-2, with D possibly being TRBD2 (6 bases). Germline-derived CDR1 and CDR2 are MNHEY and SMNVEV (reference sequence). The CDR3 loop spans 16 amino acids. With 5 bases removed from V and 2 bases from J, the gap between germline ends came to 15 bases.

This clone was counted once. This sequence joins TRBV27 and TRBJ2-7; 9 bases agree with TRBD2. Unmatched junction bases numbered 6, after V lost 5 bases and J lost 1 base. The CDR3 length is 15 residues. The germline V gene has CDR1 MNHEY and CDR2 SMNVEV (reference sequence). CDR3 region: CASSEPGLASYEQYF. The CDR3 DNA is TGTGCCAGCAGTGAACCGGGACTAGCATCCTACGAGCAGTACTTC.

The chain uses TRBV10-3 and TRBJ2-2, with 16 bases aligning to TRBD2. There are 16 residues in the CDR3. The V segment lost 2 bases and the J segment 6 bases; nucleotides outside the gene matches: 0. Per the germline V gene, CDR1 is ENHRY and CDR2 is SYGVKD. For the CDR3, the DNA is TGTGCCATCAGTGAGGGGACTAGCGGGAGGGCCGGGGAGCTGTTTTTT. Protein: CAISEGTSGRAGELFF.

This clone was picked up one time. V gene TRBV7-2 combines with J gene TRBJ1-4; D not resolved. Germline CDR1 SGHTA, CDR2 FQGNSA. The CDR3 contains 12 residues. The germline V and J ends were trimmed by 2 bases and 7 bases, with 5 bases remaining between them. CDR3 DNA: TGTGCCAGCAGCTTACCGGGTGAAAAACTGTTTTTT. Amino acid sequence: CASSLPGEKLFF.

The genes are TRBV19 and TRBJ1-2; TRBD1 might be the D (5 bases). This CDR3 region has 14 residues. V was clipped by 5 bases and J by 10 bases, with 20 bases between them. Germline values: CDR1 LNHDA, CDR2 SQIVND (reference sequence). This chain's CDR3 is CASSQMGQSQDYTF. CDR3 DNA sequence: TGTGCCAGTAGTCAGATGGGGCAAAGTCAAGACTACACCTTC.

This clone occurred a few times. The chain joins TRBV6-5 to TRBJ1-1; 8 bases map to TRBD1. V was clipped by 2 bases and J by 4 bases; unmatched bases: 6. This CDR3 spans 15 amino acids. Germline CDR1 MNHEY, CDR2 SVGAGI. This CDR3 reads CASSYGQGASTEAFF. The CDR3 DNA reads as TGTGCCAGCAGTTACGGCCAGGGGGCAAGCACTGAAGCTTTCTTT.